These 32 T cell receptor beta chains share one sample of origin, sequenced in a study of identical twins. TCRdb used MiXCR to reprocess the 5' RACE reads, holding one entry per CDR3 protein. The sample holds about 720,000 distinct CDR3 sequences; more than 6.5% are singletons and the top ten take roughly 0.9%. These data were also reused for a study on yellow fever vaccine responses in identical twins.

Sample: PBMCs. The receptors were gathered from a woman aged 18-30 years in good health.

The chain links TRBV7-8 to TRBJ2-1, with TRBD1 matching 8 bases. J was trimmed by 8 bases and V by 4 bases; bases with no gene match: 4. CDR1 is SGHVS, CDR2 FQNEAQ, per germline. The CDR3 runs 13 residues. CDR3 loop: CASSSDRGYEQFF. CDR3 nucleotide sequence: TGTGCCAGCAGCTCCGACAGGGGATATGAGCAGTTCTTC. Full variable domain (missing parts from reference TRBV7-8 and TRBJ2-1): GAGVSQSPRYKVAKRGQDVALRCDPISGHVSLFWYQQALGQGPEFLTYFQNEAQLDKSGLPSDRFFAERPEGSVSTLKIQRTQQEDSAVYLCASSSDRGYEQFFGPGTRLTVL.

The gene calls are TRBV21-1 and TRBJ1-2; the D segment call TRBD1 is taken from the table without a DNA check. TRBV21-1 is a listed pseudogene. This CDR3 is built from 16 residues. The chain's CDR3 is CASSSGGRGRGDGYTF. The CDR3 DNA reads as TGTGCCAGCAGCTCCGGTGGCAGGGGGCGCGGTGATGGCTACACCTTC.

The CDR3 nucleotides read TGTGCCACCCAGCCCAGGGGGAGAGATACGCAGTATTTT. Translation gives CATQPRGRDTQYF. The gene calls are TRBV15 and TRBJ2-3, with 7 positions matching TRBD1. The CDR3 contains 13 residues. Trimming took 8 bases from V and 5 from J; bases not matched to a gene: 7. Per germline, CDR1 LNHNV and CDR2 YYDKDF (reference sequence).

This clonotype was observed a handful of times. The chain links TRBV28 to TRBJ2-3; D assignment may be TRBD1 or TRBD2 (5 bases each). Trimming left V 8 bases short and J 6 bases short, with 21 bases between. Germline V CDR1 and CDR2: MDHEN, SYDVKM. This CDR3 has 15 residues. The CDR3: CASRHGDQIGDTQYF. DNA of the CDR3: TGTGCCAGCCGTCATGGGGACCAGATCGGGGATACGCAGTATTTT.

The chain employs TRBV15 and TRBJ2-2; D uncertain. CDR1 and CDR2 from the germline V gene are LNHNV and YYDKDF (reference sequence). The V end was cut by 3 bases, the J end by 0 bases, with 8 bases between. The CDR3 length is 15 residues. This CDR3 reads CATSSGLSNTGELFF. CDR3 DNA sequence: TGTGCCACCAGCAGTGGCCTATCGAACACCGGGGAGCTGTTTTTT.

This clonotype was observed a handful of times. V and J are TRBV20-1 and TRBJ2-5; 11 nucleotides match TRBD2. The CDR3 runs to 15 residues. The V gene's germline CDR1 is DFQATT and CDR2 SNEGSKA (reference sequence). V was clipped by 3 bases and J by 7 bases; unmatched bases: 10. The CDR3 loop reads CSASNQLAGDRTQYF. In DNA, the CDR3 is TGCAGTGCTAGTAATCAACTAGCGGGGGATAGGACCCAGTACTTC.

This clonotype has just a few counts. The chain recombines TRBV28 with TRBJ2-1, with D perhaps TRBD2 (7 bases). The CDR3 consists of 16 residues. CDR1 and CDR2 from the germline V gene are MDHEN and SYDVKM. Trimming took off 5 bases at V and 8 bases at J, with 22 bases between the two ends. The CDR3 is CASSPGGLGGSYEQFF. CDR3 sequence (DNA): TGTGCCAGCAGTCCAGGAGGACTAGGGGGGAGCTATGAGCAGTTCTTC.

V is TRBV29-1 and J is TRBJ2-5; no reliable D call. This CDR3 has 11 amino acids. Trimming cost V 1 base and J 6 bases, with 6 bases left between them. Germline V gene data show CDR1 as SQVTM and CDR2 as ANQGSEA. Here the CDR3 reads CSVEGIQTQYF. The DNA of the CDR3 is TGCAGCGTTGAAGGAATCCAGACCCAGTACTTC.

In its sample, this clonotype was seen a few times. The chain is built from TRBV28 and TRBJ1-5; 7 bases line up with TRBD1. The CDR3 has 16 residues. V trimming: 5 bases; J trimming: 5 bases; junction bases outside the gene matches: 12. CDR1 and CDR2 from the germline V gene are MDHEN and SYDVKM. The CDR3 DNA reads TGTGCCAGCAGTACCCACCAGGGTCAGGGGGATCAGCCCCAGCATTTT. Residues: CASSTHQGQGDQPQHF. The whole variable domain, remainder taken from reference TRBV28 and TRBJ1-5, is DVKVTQSSRYLVKRTGEKVFLECVQDMDHENMFWYRQDPGLGLRLIYFSYDVKMKEKGDIPEGYSVSREKKERFSLILESASTNQTSMYLCASSTHQGQGDQPQHFGDGTRLSIL.

This clonotype was seen ten or more times. V usage is TRBV27 and J usage is TRBJ2-7, with D maybe TRBD1 (7 bases). V shed 7 bases and J shed 3 bases, with 19 bases lying between them. The CDR3 has 15 residues. Germline V CDR1 and CDR2: MNHEY, SMNVEV (reference sequence). The CDR3 bases are TGTGCCAGCATCGAGACAGGGAGGATGATCTACGAGCAGTACTTC. Protein: CASIETGRMIYEQYF.

This chain uses TRBV6-1 with TRBJ2-7; D is undetermined. This CDR3 is 13 amino acids long. The germline CDR1 and CDR2 sequences are MNHNS and SASEGT. V lost 10 bases and J lost 3, with 16 bases in between. In DNA form, the CDR3 reads TGTGCCACAGTCCGGGCAGTCGGCTACGAGCAGTACTTC. Translating gives CATVRAVGYEQYF.

This clonotype appeared a few times. The V and J genes are TRBV6-4 and TRBJ1-6; D not certain. This CDR3 has 13 residues. From germline, CDR1 is MRHNA and CDR2 SNTAGT. V was cut by 6 bases and J by 3 bases, with 6 bases left in between. The CDR3 DNA reads TGTGCCAGCAGGGCCAACTATAATTCACCCCTCCACTTT. As protein: CASRANYNSPLHF.

This clonotype was observed at least ten times. This chain joins TRBV29-1 and TRBJ2-1; TRBD2 is a possible D gene (5 bases). V was clipped by 5 bases and J by 3 bases, with 5 bases between them. Germline-derived CDR1 and CDR2 are SQVTM and ANQGSEA. The CDR3 spans 11 residues. The CDR3 coding sequence is TGCAGCGTTAGCGGCTACAATGAGCAGTTCTTC. Translating it yields CSVSGYNEQFF.

There are many counts of this clonotype. V is TRBV24-1 and J is TRBJ2-3, with 10 nucleotides matching TRBD2. Germline V gives CDR1 KGHDR, CDR2 SFDVKD. The CDR3 loop spans 14 amino acids. With 7 bases clipped from V and 3 bases from J, the junction kept 3 bases outside the gene matches. This CDR3 reads CATSGLAETDTQYF. The CDR3 bases are TGTGCCACCAGCGGACTAGCGGAAACAGATACGCAGTATTTT.

In its sample, this clonotype was seen a few times. The rearrangement uses TRBV6-2 or TRBV6-3 and TRBJ1-4; D is unresolved. V lost 0 bases and J 6 bases, leaving 14 bases between the germline ends. The CDR3 has 16 residues. Germline V gives CDR1 MNHEY, CDR2 SVGEGT. The CDR3 region has the DNA TGTGCCAGCAGTTACTCGGTGGCTACTTTGGATGAAAAACTGTTTTTT. Its translation is CASSYSVATLDEKLFF.

There are a few counts of this clonotype. V is TRBV29-1 and J is TRBJ2-7; TRBD1 might be the D (6 bases). The CDR3 is made up of 14 amino acids. V lost 2 bases and J 6 bases, leaving 17 bases between the germline ends. The germline CDR1 and CDR2 sequences are SQVTM and ANQGSEA. The CDR3 sequence: CSVESVGHGGEQYF. CDR3 nucleotide sequence: TGCAGCGTTGAATCTGTGGGACATGGAGGCGAGCAGTACTTC.

The CDR3 spells CSAHRTSGSVDTQYF. The CDR3 coding sequence is TGCAGTGCCCACAGGACTAGCGGGAGTGTAGATACGCAGTATTTT. The chain couples TRBV20-1 to TRBJ2-3, with 13 bases aligning to TRBD2. CDR3 length equals 15 residues. Germline V lookup: CDR1 DFQATT, CDR2 SNEGSKA (reference sequence). J was trimmed by 5 bases and V by 6 bases; bases with no gene match: 8.

Only a few counts were recorded for this clonotype. The V call is TRBV28, the J call TRBJ2-7, with TRBD1 as a possible D gene (6 bases). This CDR3 contains 16 residues. Trimming removed 1 base at V and 3 bases at J, with 16 bases between. Germline V CDR1 and CDR2: MDHEN, SYDVKM. Here the CDR3 DNA reads TGTGCCAGCAGTTTATTCGCAGGGGACCTCAGCTACGAGCAGTACTTC. Translating it yields CASSLFAGDLSYEQYF. The entire variable domain, with the rest obtained from reference TRBV28 and TRBJ2-7, is as follows: DVKVTQSSRYLVKRTGEKVFLECVQDMDHENMFWYRQDPGLGLRLIYFSYDVKMKEKGDIPEGYSVSREKKERFSLILESASTNQTSMYLCASSLFAGDLSYEQYFGPGTRLTVT.

The gene calls are TRBV28 and TRBJ2-1; TRBD2 matches at 7 bases. The CDR3 is 16 amino acids. Germline values: CDR1 MDHEN, CDR2 SYDVKM. V lost 1 base, J lost 3 bases, and 6 bases stayed unmatched. The CDR3 sequence is CASSLFSGTIYNEQFF. CDR3 DNA sequence: TGTGCCAGCAGTTTATTTTCAGGGACTATCTACAATGAGCAGTTCTTC.

The gene calls are TRBV29-1 and TRBJ2-2, with TRBD1 as a possible D gene (6 bases). This CDR3 comprises 15 residues. Germline CDR1 is SQVTM and CDR2 is ANQGSEA. Trimming stripped 7 bases from V and 2 bases from J, with 17 bases between. CDR3 sequence (DNA): TGCAGCGCCCAAACAGGGTCGTTTAACACCGGGGAGCTGTTTTTT. Protein: CSAQTGSFNTGELFF.

This clonotype came up a few times. A junction end diverges from the germline sequence, so it may reflect a read error. The chain couples TRBV5-1 to TRBJ2-7, with D tentatively TRBD1 (5 bases). This CDR3 is 16 amino acids long. Germline V CDR1 and CDR2: SGHRS, YFSETQ. The CDR3: CASSSPGSGIGYERYF. The DNA for the CDR3 is TGCGCCAGCAGCTCCCCAGGGTCAGGGATAGGCTACGAGCGGTACTTC.

This clonotype showed up many times. CDR3 sequence: CASSRTSVYADTQYF. The CDR3 DNA reads TGTGCCAGCAGCCGGACTAGCGTGTATGCAGATACGCAGTATTTT. This chain uses TRBV7-8 with TRBJ2-3; TRBD2 matches at 9 bases. The CDR3 spans 15 residues. The junction had 7 bases not matched to a gene; V was cut back by 5 bases and J by 4 bases. Germline V gene lookup returns CDR1 SGHVS and CDR2 FQNEAQ.

This clonotype has more than one count but fewer than ten. V gene TRBV6-1 combines with J gene TRBJ2-1; 7 bases fit TRBD2. The CDR3 spans 14 residues. With 6 bases clipped from V and 3 bases from J, the junction kept 5 bases outside the gene matches. From germline, CDR1 is MNHNS and CDR2 SASEGT. Here the CDR3 reads CASSVSGLYNEQFF. In nucleotides, the CDR3 is TGTGCCAGCAGCGTTAGCGGGCTCTACAATGAGCAGTTCTTC.

The chain links TRBV6-2 or TRBV6-3 to TRBJ2-3; D is perhaps TRBD1 (6 bases). CDR1 MNHEY and CDR2 SVGEGT come from the germline V gene. The V end was cut by 6 bases, the J end by 0 bases, with 13 bases between. This CDR3 is built from 15 residues. CDR3: CASRAYRESTDTQYF. The CDR3 DNA is TGTGCCAGCAGAGCCTACAGGGAGAGCACAGATACGCAGTATTTT.

This clonotype was seen ten or more times. The V gene is TRBV4-2, the J gene TRBJ2-5; TRBD2 is a possible D gene (6 bases). Germline CDR1 reads LGHNA; CDR2 reads YNFKEQ. The V gene lost 0 bases and the J gene lost 5 bases, with 10 bases spanning the gap. There are 14 residues in the CDR3. The DNA of the CDR3 is TGTGCCAGCAGCCAAGATCATGGGGGGGAGACCCAGTACTTC. It yields the protein CASSQDHGGETQYF.

This clonotype was detected a few times. The chain links TRBV5-1 to TRBJ2-5; possible D gene TRBD1, 5 bases. This CDR3 contains 13 residues. The germline V gene encodes CDR1 SGHRS and CDR2 YFSETQ. The V end was cut by 4 bases, the J end by 4 bases, with 11 bases between. Here the CDR3 DNA reads TGCGCCAGCAGCCATGGGCAGGGAGAGACCCAGTACTTC. This translates into CASSHGQGETQYF.

This clonotype was recorded only once. The chain employs TRBV6-2 or TRBV6-3 and TRBJ2-1; D remains unclear. The CDR3 extends over 15 amino acids. V was shortened by 3 bases and J by 4 bases, with 13 bases between the two germline ends. Germline assignment: CDR1 MNHEY and CDR2 SVGEGT. CDR3 sequence (DNA): TGTGCCAGCAGTTATTTTTCTATTGAATACAATGAGCAGTTCTTC. As protein: CASSYFSIEYNEQFF.

This clonotype appeared a few times. This chain links TRBV24-1 with TRBJ2-7, with TRBD1 matching 9 bases. After removal of 2 bases from V and 5 bases from J, the junction contained 6 bases not matched to a gene. The CDR3 spans 15 residues. Germline V CDR1 and CDR2: KGHDR, SFDVKD. Here the CDR3 reads CATSDSRDRVDEQYF. CDR3 sequence (DNA): TGTGCCACCAGTGATTCGCGGGACAGGGTGGACGAGCAGTACTTC.

This clonotype has at least ten counts. The V and J genes are TRBV12-3 or TRBV12-4 and TRBJ2-7; D uncertain. The CDR3 runs 13 residues. The V end lost 1 base, the J end lost 3 bases, and 7 bases lay between the germline ends. Here the CDR3 DNA reads TGTGCCAGCAGTTTAGACCCTGGCTACGAGCAGTACTTC. It specifies CASSLDPGYEQYF.

Only a few counts were recorded for this clonotype. The chain has TRBV5-5 and TRBJ1-2; no clear D. The CDR3 extends over 14 amino acids. Trimming took 4 bases from V and 10 from J, leaving 20 bases between them. CDR1 SGHKS and CDR2 YYEKEE come from the germline V gene (reference sequence). The CDR3 protein is CASSPDLSVMYYTF. CDR3 bases: TGTGCCAGCAGCCCGGACCTGTCGGTAATGTACTACACCTTC.

This clonotype was seen a handful of times. This rearrangement joins TRBV10-2 to TRBJ2-7, with D tentatively TRBD1 (5 bases). The CDR3 contains 12 residues. Germline lookup yields CDR1 WSHSY and CDR2 SAAADI. V gave up 7 bases and J gave up 3 bases, with 10 bases separating them. CDR3 in amino acids: CASTQGNYEQYF. The CDR3, as DNA: TGCGCCAGCACGCAGGGAAACTACGAGCAGTACTTC.

This clonotype was counted between two and nine times. The chain joins TRBV7-2 to TRBJ2-2; unclear D gene. The germline V gene encodes CDR1 SGHTA and CDR2 FQGNSA. Trimming left V 5 bases short and J 0 bases short, with 13 bases between. There are 16 residues in the CDR3. The CDR3 is CASSPLLSPNTGELFF. For the CDR3, the DNA is TGTGCCAGCAGCCCCCTCCTTTCTCCGAACACCGGGGAGCTGTTTTTT.